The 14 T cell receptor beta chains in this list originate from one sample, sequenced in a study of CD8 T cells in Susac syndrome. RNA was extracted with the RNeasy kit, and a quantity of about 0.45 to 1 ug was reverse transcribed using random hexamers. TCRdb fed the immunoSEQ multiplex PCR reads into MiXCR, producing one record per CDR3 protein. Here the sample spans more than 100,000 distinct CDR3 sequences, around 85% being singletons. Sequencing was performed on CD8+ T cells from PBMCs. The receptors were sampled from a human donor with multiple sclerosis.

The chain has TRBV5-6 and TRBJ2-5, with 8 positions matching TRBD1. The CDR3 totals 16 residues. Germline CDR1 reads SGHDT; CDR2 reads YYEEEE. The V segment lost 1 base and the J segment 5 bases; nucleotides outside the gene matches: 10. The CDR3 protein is CASSLSIGQGGETQYF. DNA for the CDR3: TGTGCCAGCAGCTTGAGTATAGGACAGGGAGGCGAGACCCAGTACTTC.

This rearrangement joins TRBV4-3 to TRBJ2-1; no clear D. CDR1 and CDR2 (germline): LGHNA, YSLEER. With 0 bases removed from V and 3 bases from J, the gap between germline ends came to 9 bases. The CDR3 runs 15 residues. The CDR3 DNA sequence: TGCGCCAGCAGCCAAGATCGTAGTATCTACAATGAGCAGTTCTTC. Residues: CASSQDRSIYNEQFF.

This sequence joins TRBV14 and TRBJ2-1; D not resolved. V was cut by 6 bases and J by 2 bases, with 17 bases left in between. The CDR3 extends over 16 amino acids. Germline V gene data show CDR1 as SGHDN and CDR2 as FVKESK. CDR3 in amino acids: CASRSQTVGTYNEQFF. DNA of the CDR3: TGTGCCAGCAGATCTCAAACAGTGGGGACCTACAATGAGCAGTTCTTC.

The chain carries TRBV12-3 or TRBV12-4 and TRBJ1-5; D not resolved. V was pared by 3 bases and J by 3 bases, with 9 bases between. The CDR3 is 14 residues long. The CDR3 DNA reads TGTGCCAGCAGTTTTAACAGCAACAATCAGCCCCAGCATTTT. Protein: CASSFNSNNQPQHF.

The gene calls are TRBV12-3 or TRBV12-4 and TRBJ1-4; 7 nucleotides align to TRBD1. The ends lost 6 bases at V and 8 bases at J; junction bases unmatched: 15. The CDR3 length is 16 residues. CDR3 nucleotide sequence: TGTGCCAGCAGCAGGAACAGGGGAATAGATAAGGAAAAACTGTTTTTT. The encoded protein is CASSRNRGIDKEKLFF.

This chain's CDR3 is CATSRSRDTPYNEQFF. For the CDR3, the DNA is TGTGCCACCAGCAGAAGTCGGGATACCCCCTACAATGAGCAGTTCTTC. The rearrangement joins TRBV15 to TRBJ2-1; D might be TRBD2 (5 bases). The V end lost 2 bases, the J end lost 2 bases, and 13 bases lay between the germline ends. Germline V gene lookup returns CDR1 LNHNV and CDR2 YYDKDF (reference sequence). This CDR3 has 16 amino acids.

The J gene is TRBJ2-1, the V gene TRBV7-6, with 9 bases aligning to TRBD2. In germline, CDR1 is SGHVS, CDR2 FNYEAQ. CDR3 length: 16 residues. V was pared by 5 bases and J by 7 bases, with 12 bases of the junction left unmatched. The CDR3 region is CASSLNLAGLLNEQFF. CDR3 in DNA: TGTGCCAGCAGCCTTAACCTAGCGGGACTTCTGAATGAGCAGTTCTTC. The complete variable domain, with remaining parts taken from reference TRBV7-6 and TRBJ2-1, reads GAGVSQSPRYKVTKRGQDVALRCDPISGHVSLYWYRQALGQGPEFLTYFNYEAQQDKSGLPNDRFSAERPEGSISTLTIQRTEQRDSAMYRCASSLNLAGLLNEQFFGPGTRLTVL.

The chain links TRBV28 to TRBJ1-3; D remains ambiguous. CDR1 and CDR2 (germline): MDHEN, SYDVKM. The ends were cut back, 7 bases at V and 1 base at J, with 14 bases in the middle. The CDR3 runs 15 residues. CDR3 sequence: CASILASPSGNTIYF. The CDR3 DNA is TGTGCCAGCATCCTGGCATCACCGTCTGGAAACACCATATATTTT.

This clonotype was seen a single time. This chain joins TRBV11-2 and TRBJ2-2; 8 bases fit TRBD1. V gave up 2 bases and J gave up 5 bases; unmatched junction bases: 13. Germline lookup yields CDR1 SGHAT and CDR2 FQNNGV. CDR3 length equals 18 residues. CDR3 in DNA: TGTGCCAGCAGCTTACCACATCTAGGACAGGGTATTACCGGGGAGCTGTTTTTT. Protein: CASSLPHLGQGITGELFF.

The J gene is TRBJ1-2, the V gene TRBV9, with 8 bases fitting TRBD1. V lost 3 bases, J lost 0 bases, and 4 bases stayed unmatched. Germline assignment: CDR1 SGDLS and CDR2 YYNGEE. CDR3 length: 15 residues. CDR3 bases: TGTGCCAGCAGCGGGGACAGGTTAGCTAACTATGGCTACACCTTC. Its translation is CASSGDRLANYGYTF.

CDR3 residues: CASSLNLGDTGELFF. The CDR3 DNA is TGTGCCAGCAGCCTGAATCTAGGGGACACCGGGGAGCTGTTTTTT. The chain links TRBV4-2 to TRBJ2-2; weak D call: TRBD1 (5 bases). Germline V gives CDR1 LGHNA, CDR2 YNFKEQ. The CDR3 runs 15 residues. The V gene lost 4 bases and the J gene lost 3 bases, with 12 bases spanning the gap.

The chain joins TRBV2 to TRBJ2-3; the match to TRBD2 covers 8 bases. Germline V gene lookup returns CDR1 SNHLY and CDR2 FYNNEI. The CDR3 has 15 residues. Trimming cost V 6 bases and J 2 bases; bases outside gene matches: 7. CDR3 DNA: TGTGCCAGCAGGGCTACTAGCGGTTCCACAGATACGCAGTATTTT. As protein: CASRATSGSTDTQYF.

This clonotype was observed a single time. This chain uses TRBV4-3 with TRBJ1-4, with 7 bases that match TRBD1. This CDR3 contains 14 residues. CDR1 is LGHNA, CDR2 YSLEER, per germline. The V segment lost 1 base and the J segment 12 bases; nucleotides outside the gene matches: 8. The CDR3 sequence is CASSQGDRERELFF. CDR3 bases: TGCGCCAGCAGCCAAGGTGACAGGGAGAGGGAACTGTTTTTT.

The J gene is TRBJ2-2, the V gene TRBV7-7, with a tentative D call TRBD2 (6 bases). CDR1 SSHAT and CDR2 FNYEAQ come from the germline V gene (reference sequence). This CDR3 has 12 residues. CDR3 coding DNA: TGTGCGGGGCTAGCGAGCACCGGGGAGCTGTTTTTT. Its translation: CAGLASTGELFF.